One and the same sample provided the 18 T cell receptor beta chains below, sequenced in a study of T cell changes during pregnancy in multiple sclerosis (dated by TCRdb to 2018 to 2020). The library was made by the immunoSEQ multiplex PCR assay. Held by TCRdb, this immuneACCESS table contains in-frame sequences only and omits some clones. Under half of the omission traces to an unresolved V gene where checked; the cause of the rest is unknown. This sample holds 50,000 to 65,000 clones; 88% were observed only once. The top ten constitute 1.7% of the sample. The material was peripheral blood, obtained in the first trimester of pregnancy. All receptors come from a female donor with multiple sclerosis, enrolled in a pregnancy study.

V and J are TRBV30 and TRBJ2-2, with D tentatively TRBD1 (6 bases). CDR1 is GTSNPN and CDR2 is SVGIG in the germline V gene (reference sequence). The CDR3 spans 14 residues. Trimming removed 7 bases from V and 1 base from J, with 13 bases in between. CDR3 residues: CALPGHENTGELFF. CDR3 nucleotide sequence: TGTGCCTTGCCGGGACACGAGAACACCGGGGAGCTGTTTTTT.

The J gene is TRBJ2-1, the V gene TRBV19; the match to TRBD1 covers 9 bases. This CDR3 is built from 17 residues. Germline lookup yields CDR1 LNHDA and CDR2 SQIVND (reference sequence). Trimming removed 3 bases from V and 5 bases from J; junction bases left unmatched: 11. The CDR3 region is CASSIIPRTGEDNEQFF. Here the CDR3 DNA reads TGTGCCAGTAGTATTATACCCCGGACAGGGGAAGACAATGAGCAGTTCTTC.

The CDR3 bases are TGTGCCAGCAGTGAGGGGACAGGGGTCTACGAGCAGTACTTC. Translating it yields CASSEGTGVYEQYF. The V and J genes are TRBV2 and TRBJ2-7; the match to TRBD1 covers 10 bases. The CDR3 contains 14 residues. The V gene's germline CDR1 is SNHLY and CDR2 FYNNEI. V was clipped by 3 bases and J by 3 bases; unmatched bases: 2.

This clone was counted a single time. This chain links TRBV27 with TRBJ1-1; no reliable D call. Germline CDR1 and CDR2: MNHEY and SMNVEV (reference sequence). V was trimmed by 3 bases and J by 0 bases, leaving 8 bases between them. The CDR3 is 14 amino acids. The CDR3 loop is CASSFGVMNTEAFF. The CDR3 DNA sequence: TGTGCCAGCAGTTTCGGGGTTATGAACACTGAAGCTTTCTTT.

The chain joins TRBV27 to TRBJ2-5, with D possibly being TRBD2 (6 bases). V dropped 5 bases and J dropped 2 bases, with 12 bases sitting between them. Germline lookup yields CDR1 MNHEY and CDR2 SMNVEV (reference sequence). The CDR3 is 14 amino acids. The CDR3 DNA reads TGTGCCAGCAGTCCCTTAGCGGAGCAAGAGACCCAGTACTTC. Translated, it gives CASSPLAEQETQYF.

This clone was detected only a few times. The CDR3 loop reads CAWSAFDRRNTEAFF. In DNA form, the CDR3 reads TGTGCCTGGAGTGCCTTTGACAGACGAAACACTGAAGCTTTCTTT. The chain uses TRBV30 and TRBJ1-1, with D possibly TRBD1 on 5 matching bases. In germline, CDR1 is GTSNPN, CDR2 SVGIG (reference sequence). This CDR3 is 15 amino acids long. Trimming took 1 base from V and 2 from J, leaving 14 bases between them.

V gene TRBV28 combines with J gene TRBJ2-2, with 7 bases identical to TRBD1. Losses at the gene ends were 5 bases for V and 5 bases for J; bases not matched to a gene: 11. CDR3 size: 16 residues. The germline gives CDR1 MDHEN, CDR2 SYDVKM. Here the CDR3 DNA reads TGTGCCAGCAGTCCAGAACAGGGGTCGGGGACCGGGGAGCTGTTTTTT. Protein product: CASSPEQGSGTGELFF.

The CDR3 DNA follows: TGCGCCAGCAGCTCGACAGGGTTGTCTGGGGCCAACGTCCTGACTTTC. It codes for CASSSTGLSGANVLTF. The chain uses TRBV5-1 and TRBJ2-6; 7 bases map to TRBD1. Trimming removed 3 bases from V and 1 base from J; junction bases left unmatched: 4. This CDR3 has 16 amino acids. CDR1 is SGHRS and CDR2 is YFSETQ in the germline V gene.

The chain combines TRBV6-1 with TRBJ1-1, with TRBD1 as a possible D gene (6 bases). Germline CDR1 is MNHNS and CDR2 is SASEGT. Trimming removed 7 bases at V and 1 base at J, with 13 bases between. This CDR3 is built from 14 residues. CDR3 amino acids: CASIATGPNTEAFF. In DNA form, the CDR3 reads TGTGCCAGCATCGCGACAGGTCCGAACACTGAAGCTTTCTTT.

The chain joins TRBV6-1 to TRBJ1-1; 7 nucleotides line up with TRBD1. Germline CDR1 is MNHNS and CDR2 is SASEGT. The CDR3 length is 13 residues. The junction had 1 base not matched to a gene; V was cut back by 6 bases and J by 0 bases. As DNA, the CDR3 is TGTGCCAGCAGGGACAGGTTGAACACTGAAGCTTTCTTT. Amino acid sequence: CASRDRLNTEAFF.

The chain uses TRBV28 and TRBJ2-7; D perhaps matches TRBD1 (5 bases). The germline V gene encodes CDR1 MDHEN and CDR2 SYDVKM. The CDR3 runs to 18 residues. Deletions cut 6 bases from V and 6 bases from J, with 30 bases between. The CDR3 sequence is CASSLTTGSVSSGREQYF. The CDR3 coding sequence is TGTGCCAGCAGCCTCACCACCGGTTCGGTATCCTCAGGGCGCGAGCAGTACTTC.

This chain uses TRBV7-9 with TRBJ2-1, with 13 bases identical to TRBD2. With V trimmed by 5 bases and J by 0 bases, 7 bases remained unmatched. The CDR3 covers 18 residues. Germline CDR1 is SEHNR and CDR2 is FQNEAQ (reference sequence). The CDR3 DNA reads as TGTGCCAGCAGCCCGAGACTAGCGGGAGGCAGCTCCTACAATGAGCAGTTCTTC. Amino acids: CASSPRLAGGSSYNEQFF.

The genes are TRBV4-1 and TRBJ2-7, with D possibly TRBD1 on 5 matching bases. The germline V gene has CDR1 MGHRA and CDR2 YSYEKL. The CDR3 runs to 14 residues. The V end was cut by 4 bases, the J end by 2 bases, with 12 bases between. The CDR3 spells CASSRGQNTYEQYF. CDR3 nucleotide sequence: TGCGCCAGCAGCCGCGGACAAAACACCTACGAGCAGTACTTC.

The gene calls are TRBV29-1 and TRBJ2-6; 7 bases align to TRBD1. The V and J ends lost 4 bases and 0 bases, in that order; junction bases with no gene match: 0. CDR3 length: 14 amino acids. CDR1 is SQVTM and CDR2 is ANQGSEA in the germline V gene. The CDR3 DNA reads TGCAGCGTTGGGGACAGCTCTGGGGCCAACGTCCTGACTTTC. Translation: CSVGDSSGANVLTF.

The chain combines TRBV4-2 with TRBJ1-2; no reliable D call. Trimming stripped 0 bases from V and 5 bases from J, with 13 bases between. The CDR3 contains 15 residues. From germline, CDR1 is LGHNA and CDR2 YNFKEQ. The CDR3 region is CASSQDAGGLYGYTF. In DNA form, the CDR3 reads TGTGCCAGCAGCCAAGATGCTGGCGGTTTGTATGGCTACACCTTC.

The chain couples TRBV19 to TRBJ1-1, with D perhaps matching TRBD1 (5 bases). This CDR3 is 15 amino acids long. The ends were cut back, 1 base at V and 6 bases at J, with 15 bases in the middle. In germline, CDR1 is LNHDA, CDR2 SQIVND (reference sequence). The CDR3, as DNA: TGTGCCAGTAGTATAGGCAGGGCCCTCTCCTCTGAAGCTTTCTTT. Encoded protein: CASSIGRALSSEAFF.

The chain uses TRBV30 and TRBJ1-4; TRBD1 matches 8 bases. Germline assignment: CDR1 GTSNPN and CDR2 SVGIG (reference sequence). This CDR3 region has 15 residues. J was trimmed by 7 bases and V by 0 bases; bases with no gene match: 7. This chain's CDR3 is CAWSVLGQASEKLFF. CDR3 nucleotide sequence: TGTGCCTGGAGTGTACTGGGACAGGCCAGTGAAAAACTGTTTTTT.

The chain carries TRBV5-1 and TRBJ1-1; D is uncertain. CDR1 is SGHRS and CDR2 is YFSETQ in the germline V gene. The CDR3 loop spans 13 amino acids. V was pared by 0 bases and J by 6 bases, with 9 bases between. The CDR3 nucleotides read TGCGCCAGCAGCTTGGCGTTTCAGGCTGAAGCTTTCTTT. The encoded protein is CASSLAFQAEAFF.